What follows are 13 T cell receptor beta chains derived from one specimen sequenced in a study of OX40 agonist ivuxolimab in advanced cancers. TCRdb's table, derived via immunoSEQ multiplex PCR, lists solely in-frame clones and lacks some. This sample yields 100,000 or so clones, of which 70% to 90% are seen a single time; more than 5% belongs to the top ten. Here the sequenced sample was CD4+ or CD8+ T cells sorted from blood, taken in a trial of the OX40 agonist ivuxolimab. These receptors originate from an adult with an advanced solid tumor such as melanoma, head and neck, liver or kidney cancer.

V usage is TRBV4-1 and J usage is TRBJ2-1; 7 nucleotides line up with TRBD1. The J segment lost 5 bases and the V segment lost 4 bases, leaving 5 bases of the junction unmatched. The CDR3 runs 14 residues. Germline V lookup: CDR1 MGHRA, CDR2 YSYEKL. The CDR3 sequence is CASSRKGADNEQFF. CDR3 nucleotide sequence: TGCGCCAGCAGCCGAAAGGGGGCGGACAATGAGCAGTTCTTC.

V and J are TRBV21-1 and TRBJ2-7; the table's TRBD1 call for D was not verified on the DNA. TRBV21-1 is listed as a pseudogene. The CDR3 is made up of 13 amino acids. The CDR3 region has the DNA TGTGCCAGCAGCAACCCCATCAACTACGAGCAGTACTTC. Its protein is CASSNPINYEQYF.

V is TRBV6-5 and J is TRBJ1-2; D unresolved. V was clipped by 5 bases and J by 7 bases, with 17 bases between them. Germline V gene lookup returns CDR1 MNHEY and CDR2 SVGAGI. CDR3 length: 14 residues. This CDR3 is CASSPGGGIGGYTF. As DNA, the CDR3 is TGTGCCAGCAGTCCCGGTGGAGGGATAGGTGGCTACACCTTC.

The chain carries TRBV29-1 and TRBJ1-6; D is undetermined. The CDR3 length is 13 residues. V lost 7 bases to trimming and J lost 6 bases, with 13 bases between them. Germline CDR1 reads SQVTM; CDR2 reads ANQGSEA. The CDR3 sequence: CSAADGINSPLHF. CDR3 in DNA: TGCAGCGCCGCAGACGGGATTAATTCACCCCTCCACTTT. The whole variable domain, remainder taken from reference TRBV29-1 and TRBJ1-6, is SAVISQKPSRDICQRGTSLTIQCQVDSQVTMMFWYRQQPGQSLTLIATANQGSEATYESGFVIDKFPISRPNLTFSTLTVSNMSPEDSSIYLCSAADGINSPLHFGNGTRLTVT.

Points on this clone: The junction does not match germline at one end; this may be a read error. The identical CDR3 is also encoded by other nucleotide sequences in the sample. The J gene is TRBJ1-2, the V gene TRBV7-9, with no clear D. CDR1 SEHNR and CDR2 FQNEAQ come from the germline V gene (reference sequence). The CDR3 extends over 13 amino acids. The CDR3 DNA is TGTGCCAGCAGCTTAGGTAGGCAGGATGGCTATACCTTC. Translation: CASSLGRQDGYTF.

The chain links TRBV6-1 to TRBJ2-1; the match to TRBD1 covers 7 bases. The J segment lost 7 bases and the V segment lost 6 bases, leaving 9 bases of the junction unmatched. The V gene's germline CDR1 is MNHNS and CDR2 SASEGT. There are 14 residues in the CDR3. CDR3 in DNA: TGTGCCAGCAGACGAGCGCCCAGGGGGAATGAGCAGTTCTTC. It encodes CASRRAPRGNEQFF.

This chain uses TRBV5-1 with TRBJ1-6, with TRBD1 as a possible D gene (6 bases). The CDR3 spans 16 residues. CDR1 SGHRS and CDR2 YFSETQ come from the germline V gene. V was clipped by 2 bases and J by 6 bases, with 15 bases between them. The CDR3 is CASSLNLGGSNSPLHF. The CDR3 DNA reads TGCGCCAGCAGCTTAAACCTAGGGGGTTCTAATTCACCCCTCCACTTT.

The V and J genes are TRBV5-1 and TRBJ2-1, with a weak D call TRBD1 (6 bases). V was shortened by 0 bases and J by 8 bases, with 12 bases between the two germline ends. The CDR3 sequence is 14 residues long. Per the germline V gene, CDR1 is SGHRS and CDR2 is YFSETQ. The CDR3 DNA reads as TGCGCCAGCAGCTTGGGGGCAGGGGCCGATGAGCAGTTCTTC. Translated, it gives CASSLGAGADEQFF.

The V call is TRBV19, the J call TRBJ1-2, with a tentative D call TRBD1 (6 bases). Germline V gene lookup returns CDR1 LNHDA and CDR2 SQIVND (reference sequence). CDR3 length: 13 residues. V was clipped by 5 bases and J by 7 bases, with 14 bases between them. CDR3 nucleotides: TGTGCCAGTAGTGACAGGAGGGAGGGTGGCTACACCTTC. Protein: CASSDRREGGYTF.

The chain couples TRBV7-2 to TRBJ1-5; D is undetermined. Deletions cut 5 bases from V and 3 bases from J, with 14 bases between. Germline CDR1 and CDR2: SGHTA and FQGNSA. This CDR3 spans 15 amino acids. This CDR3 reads CASSEQGLLNQPQHF. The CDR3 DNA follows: TGTGCCAGCAGCGAACAAGGGTTACTCAATCAGCCCCAGCATTTT. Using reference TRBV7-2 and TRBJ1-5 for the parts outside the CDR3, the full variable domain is GAGVSQSPSNKVTEKGKDVELRCDPISGHTALYWYRQSLGQGLEFLIYFQGNSAPDKSGLPSDRFSAERTGGSVSTLTIQRTQQEDSAVYLCASSEQGLLNQPQHFGDGTRLSIL.

The CDR3: CAISERQDYEQYF. The CDR3 DNA follows: TGTGCCATCAGTGAAAGACAGGACTACGAGCAGTACTTC. The V and J genes are TRBV10-3 and TRBJ2-7, with a weak D call TRBD1 (6 bases). The germline gives CDR1 ENHRY, CDR2 SYGVKD. The CDR3 contains 13 residues. Trimming cost V 3 bases and J 3 bases, with 9 bases left between them.

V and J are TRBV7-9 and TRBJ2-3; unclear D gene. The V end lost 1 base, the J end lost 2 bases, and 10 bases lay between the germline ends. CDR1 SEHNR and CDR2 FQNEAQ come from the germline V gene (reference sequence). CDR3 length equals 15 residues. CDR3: CASSLVVSDTDTQYF. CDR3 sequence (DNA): TGTGCCAGCAGCTTAGTAGTGAGCGACACAGATACGCAGTATTTT.

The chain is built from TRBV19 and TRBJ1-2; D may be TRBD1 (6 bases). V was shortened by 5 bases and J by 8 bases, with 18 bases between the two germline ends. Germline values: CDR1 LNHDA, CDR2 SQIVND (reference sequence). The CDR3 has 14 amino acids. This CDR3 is CASSHKQGLGGYTF. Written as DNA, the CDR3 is TGTGCCAGTAGTCACAAACAGGGCCTGGGGGGCTACACCTTC. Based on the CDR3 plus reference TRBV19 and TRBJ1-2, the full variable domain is DGGITQSPKYLFRKEGQNVTLSCEQNLNHDAMYWYRQDPGQGLRLIYYSQIVNDFQKGDIAEGYSVSREKKESFPLTVTSAQKNPTAFYLCASSHKQGLGGYTFGSGTRLTVV.